The present TCR beta chain was sequenced within a study of blood T cell repertoires in COVID-19. Study-level background: Samples came from the United States, Italy and Spain, spanning acute and convalescent COVID-19. PBMCs, B-cell-depleted T cells, or T cells were the source of the cDNA or gDNA that made up the material.

Under the authors' procedure: Amplification of reference gene primers provided the estimated nucleated cell counts. Profiled with immunoSEQ multiplex PCR; TCRdb holds only in-frame clones, not every one. D and trimming come from the DNA, and the V and J calls and clone size come from that table. The sample lists roughly 100,000 clones; 87% were seen once. The receptor's source is a man aged 45 to 65 with active COVID-19. What was sequenced was peripheral blood.

The CDR3 sequence is CASSLNRGLGANVLTF. Here the CDR3 DNA reads TGTGCCAGCAGCTTAAACAGGGGGCTTGGGGCCAACGTCCTGACTTTC. The chain carries TRBV7-9 and TRBJ2-6; 9 nucleotides line up with TRBD1. From germline, CDR1 is SEHNR and CDR2 FQNEAQ (reference sequence). The CDR3 loop spans 16 amino acids. V shed 2 bases and J 3 bases; nucleotides not matched to a gene: 2.